What follows describes a single T cell receptor (beta chain). The data belong to a study of CD8 T cells in Susac syndrome. CD8+ and CD4+ T cells circulating in blood were sequenced for TCR beta. Random hexamers were used to reverse transcribe an amount of about 0.45 to 1 ug RNA. TCRdb fed the immunoSEQ multiplex PCR reads into MiXCR, producing one record per CDR3 protein. This table holds under 150,000 distinct CDR3 sequences, approximately 95% found once. The CDR3 is 14 amino acids. V lost 0 bases to trimming and J lost 4 bases; unmatched junction nucleotides: 1. Germline V gene sequence: CDR1 SGHRS, CDR2 YFSETQ.

The source material was CD4+ T cells from PBMCs. The chain links TRBV5-1 to TRBJ1-2, with 9 positions matching TRBD1. The origin of this receptor is a human donor with Susac syndrome. The CDR3 nucleotides are TGCGCCAGCAGCTTGGGGGACAGGGCCTATGGCTACACCTTC. Encoded protein: CASSLGDRAYGYTF.